This entry is about one T cell receptor (beta chain). The RNA, about 0.45 to 1 ug, was put through reverse transcription using random hexamers. In TCRdb, the immunoSEQ multiplex PCR reads were re-called with MiXCR into one record per CDR3 protein. The table lists under 200,000 distinct CDR3 sequences, about 93% of them singletons, with under 0.15% in the top ten. TEMRA cells were FACS-enriched, while CD8+ and CD4+ T cells were negatively isolated. Trimming took 1 base from V and 8 from J, leaving 9 bases between them. The length of the CDR3 is 14 residues. Per germline, CDR1 SNHLY and CDR2 FYNNEI. The entry originates in a study of CD8 T cells in Susac syndrome.

The rearrangement uses TRBV2 and TRBJ1-6, with TRBD1 as a possible D gene (6 bases). The TCR sequence derives from a human donor in good health. The sequencing input was CD4+ T cells from PBMCs. CDR3 sequence: CASSEESGDSPLHF. DNA for the CDR3: TGTGCCAGCAGTGAAGAGTCAGGGGATTCACCCCTCCACTTT.